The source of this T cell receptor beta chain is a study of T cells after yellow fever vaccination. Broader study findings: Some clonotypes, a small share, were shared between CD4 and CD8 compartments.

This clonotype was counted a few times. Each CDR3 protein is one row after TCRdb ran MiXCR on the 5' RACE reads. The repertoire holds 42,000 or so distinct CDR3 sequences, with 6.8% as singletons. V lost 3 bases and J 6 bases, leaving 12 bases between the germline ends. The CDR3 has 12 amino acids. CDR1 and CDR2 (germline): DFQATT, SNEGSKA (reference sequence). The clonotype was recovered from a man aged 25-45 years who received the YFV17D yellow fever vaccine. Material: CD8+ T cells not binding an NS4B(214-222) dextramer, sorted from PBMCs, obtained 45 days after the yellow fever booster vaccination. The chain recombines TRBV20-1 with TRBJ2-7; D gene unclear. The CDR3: CSARGDGLEQYF. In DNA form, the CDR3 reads TGCAGTGCTAGGGGTGATGGCCTCGAGCAGTACTTC.